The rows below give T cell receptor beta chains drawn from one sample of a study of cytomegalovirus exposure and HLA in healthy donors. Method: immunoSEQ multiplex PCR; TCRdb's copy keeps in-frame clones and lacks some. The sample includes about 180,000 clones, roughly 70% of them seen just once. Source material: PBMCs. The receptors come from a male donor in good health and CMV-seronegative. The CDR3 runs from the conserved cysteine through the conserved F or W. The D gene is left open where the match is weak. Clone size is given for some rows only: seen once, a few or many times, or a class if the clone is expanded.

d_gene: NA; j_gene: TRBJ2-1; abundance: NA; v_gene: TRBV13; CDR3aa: CASSSRGEQFF; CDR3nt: TGTGCCAGCAGCTCAAGGGGTGAGCAGTTCTTC
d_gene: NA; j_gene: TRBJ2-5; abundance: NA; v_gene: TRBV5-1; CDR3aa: CASSLKSGEETQYF; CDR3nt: TGCGCCAGCAGCTTGAAATCCGGGGAAGAGACCCAGTACTTC
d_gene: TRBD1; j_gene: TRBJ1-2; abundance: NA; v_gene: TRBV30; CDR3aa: CAWTQEGGDGYTF; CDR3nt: TGTGCCTGGACCCAAGAAGGGGGCGATGGCTACACCTTC
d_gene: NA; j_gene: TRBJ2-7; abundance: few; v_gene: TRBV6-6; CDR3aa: CASSYLGATGKYEQYF; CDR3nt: TGTGCCAGCAGTTACCTGGGCGCGACAGGAAAATACGAGCAGTACTTC
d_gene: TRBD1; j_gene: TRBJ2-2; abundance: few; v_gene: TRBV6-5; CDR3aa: CASSLDRVPGELFF; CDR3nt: TGTGCCAGCAGCCTCGACAGGGTGCCCGGGGAGCTGTTTTTT
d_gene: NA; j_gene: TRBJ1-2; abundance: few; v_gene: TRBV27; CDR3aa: CASSLSAGDGGYTF; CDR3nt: TGTGCCAGCAGTCTAAGTGCAGGGGATGGTGGCTACACCTTC
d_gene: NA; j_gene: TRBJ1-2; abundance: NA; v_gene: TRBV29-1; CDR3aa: CSVGGVSNYGYTF; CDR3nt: TGCAGCGTTGGCGGGGTATCTAACTATGGCTACACCTTC
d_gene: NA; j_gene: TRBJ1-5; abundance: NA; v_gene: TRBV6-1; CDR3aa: CASSERRASNQPQHF; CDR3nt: TGTGCCAGCAGTGAGCGGAGGGCTAGCAATCAGCCCCAGCATTTT
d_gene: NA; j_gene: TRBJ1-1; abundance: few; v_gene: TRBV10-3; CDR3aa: CAISESNGLEAFF; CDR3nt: TGTGCCATCAGTGAGTCGAATGGGCTAGAAGCTTTCTTT
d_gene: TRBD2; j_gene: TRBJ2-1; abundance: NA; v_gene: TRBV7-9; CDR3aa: CASSLTSGRYNEQFF; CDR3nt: TGTGCCAGCAGCCTTACTAGCGGGAGGTACAATGAGCAGTTCTTC
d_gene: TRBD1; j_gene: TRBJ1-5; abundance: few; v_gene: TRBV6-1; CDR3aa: CASSDPTGGNQPQHF; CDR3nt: TGTGCCAGCAGTGACCCGACAGGGGGCAATCAGCCCCAGCATTTT
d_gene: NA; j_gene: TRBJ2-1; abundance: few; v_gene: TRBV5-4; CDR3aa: CASSLAGGLYNEQFF; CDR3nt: TGTGCCAGCAGCTTGGCGGGGGGCCTATACAATGAGCAGTTCTTC
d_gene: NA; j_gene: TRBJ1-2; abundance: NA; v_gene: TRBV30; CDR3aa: CAWKEIRATYGYTF; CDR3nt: TGTGCCTGGAAGGAGATCCGTGCAACCTATGGCTACACCTTC
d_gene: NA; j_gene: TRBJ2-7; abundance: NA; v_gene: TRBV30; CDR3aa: CAWSTGAYEQYF; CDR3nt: TGTGCCTGGAGTACGGGAGCCTACGAGCAGTACTTC
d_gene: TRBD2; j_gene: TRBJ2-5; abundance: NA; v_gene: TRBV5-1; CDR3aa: CASSPPTSGRVETQYF; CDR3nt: TGCGCCAGCAGCCCCCCCACTAGCGGGAGGGTAGAGACCCAGTACTTC
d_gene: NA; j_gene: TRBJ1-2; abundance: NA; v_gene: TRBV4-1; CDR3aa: CASSPDRNYGYTF; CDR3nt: TGCGCCAGCAGTCCAGACAGGAACTATGGCTACACCTTC
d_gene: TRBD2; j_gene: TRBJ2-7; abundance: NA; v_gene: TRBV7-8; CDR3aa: CASSPGAAGGSSYEQYF; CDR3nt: TGTGCCAGCAGCCCTGGAGCGGCGGGAGGCTCCTCCTACGAGCAGTACTTC
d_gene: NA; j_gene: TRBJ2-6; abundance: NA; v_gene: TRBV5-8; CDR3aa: CASSSRYPSSGANVLTF; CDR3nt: TGTGCCAGCAGCTCACGTTATCCTAGCTCTGGGGCCAACGTCCTGACTTTC
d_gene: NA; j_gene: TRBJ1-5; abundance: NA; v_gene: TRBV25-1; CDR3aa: CASSGQGNQPQHF; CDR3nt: TGTGCCAGCAGTGGGCAGGGCAATCAGCCCCAGCATTTT
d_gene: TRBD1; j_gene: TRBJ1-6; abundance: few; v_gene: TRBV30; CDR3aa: CAWSGWGQLGNSPLHF; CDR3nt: TGTGCCTGGAGCGGCTGGGGACAGCTTGGAAATTCACCCCTCCACTTT
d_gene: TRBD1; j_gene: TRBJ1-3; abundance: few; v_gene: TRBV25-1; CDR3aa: CASSVLDRDSGNTIYF; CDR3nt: TGTGCCAGCAGTGTCCTGGACAGGGACTCTGGAAACACCATATATTTT
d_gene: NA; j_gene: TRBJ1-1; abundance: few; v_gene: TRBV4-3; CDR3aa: CASSQGGGTFF; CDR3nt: TGCGCCAGCAGCCAGGGAGGGGGGACTTTCTTT
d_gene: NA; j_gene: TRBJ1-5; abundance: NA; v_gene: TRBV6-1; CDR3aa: CASNGNSNQPQHF; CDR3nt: TGTGCCAGCAACGGTAATAGCAATCAGCCCCAGCATTTT
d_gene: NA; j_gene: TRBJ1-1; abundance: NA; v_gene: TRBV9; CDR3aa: CASSAGNTEAFF; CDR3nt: TGTGCCAGCAGCGCAGGGAACACTGAAGCTTTCTTT
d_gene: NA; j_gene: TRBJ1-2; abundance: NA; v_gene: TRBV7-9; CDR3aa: CASSLAAGNYGYTF; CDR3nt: TGTGCCAGCAGCTTAGCTGCAGGAAACTATGGCTACACCTTC
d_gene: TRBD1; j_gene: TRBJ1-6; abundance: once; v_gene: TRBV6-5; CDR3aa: CASSRTRDRESPLHF; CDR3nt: TGTGCCAGCAGCCGAACCCGGGACAGAGAATCACCCCTCCACTTT
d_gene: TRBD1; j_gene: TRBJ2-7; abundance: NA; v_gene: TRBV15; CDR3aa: CATSRGQGGYEQYF; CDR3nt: TGTGCCACCAGCAGGGGACAGGGTGGTTACGAGCAGTACTTC